The 14 T cell receptor beta chains below come from one sample, sequenced in a study of PD-1 blockade in mismatch repair-deficient tumors. Only in-frame clones appear in the TCRdb table, and some are missing; sequencing was by immunoSEQ multiplex PCR. The sample lists some 120,000 clones, about nine tenths occurring once. The sequences come from peripheral blood, collected just under 74 weeks after starting pembrolizumab. The receptors originated from an adult with mismatch repair-deficient cancer.

This chain links TRBV2 with TRBJ1-4; D is unclear. V shed 6 bases and J shed 1 base, with 9 bases lying between them. Per germline, CDR1 SNHLY and CDR2 FYNNEI. This CDR3 region has 14 residues. The DNA of the CDR3 is TGTGCCAGCAGGGCAGATAGAACTAATGAAAAACTGTTTTTT. Its translation is CASRADRTNEKLFF.

The DNA for the CDR3 is TGTGCCAGCAGCACTCCCGGACAGGGGATCCGAGTGGCCGGTCAGCCCCAGCATTTT. Translating gives CASSTPGQGIRVAGQPQHF. The chain employs TRBV28 and TRBJ1-5; 9 bases fit TRBD1. The V gene end was trimmed by 6 bases and the J gene end by 6 bases; junction bases not matched to a gene: 21. Looked up from germline, CDR1 is MDHEN and CDR2 is SYDVKM. The CDR3 length is 19 residues.

This chain connects TRBV6-5 to TRBJ2-2; D gene ambiguous. The CDR3 runs 12 residues. Trimming left V 5 bases short and J 1 base short, with 2 bases between. Germline CDR1 reads MNHEY; CDR2 reads SVGAGI. CDR3 sequence reads: CASSKNTGELFF. CDR3 nucleotide sequence: TGTGCCAGCAGTAAGAACACCGGGGAGCTGTTTTTT.

V and J are TRBV27 and TRBJ2-6, with D perhaps matching TRBD1 (5 bases). With 3 bases removed from V and 3 bases from J, the gap between germline ends came to 9 bases. The CDR3 totals 15 residues. Germline V CDR1 and CDR2: MNHEY, SMNVEV (reference sequence). The CDR3 DNA follows: TGTGCCAGCAGTTTGGGGCCTAGTGGGGCCAACGTCCTGACTTTC. This codes for CASSLGPSGANVLTF.

In this sample, this clone turned up a few times. The chain joins TRBV20-1 to TRBJ2-7; D tentatively reads TRBD1 or TRBD2 (5 bases each). The germline V gene has CDR1 DFQATT and CDR2 SNEGSKA (reference sequence). The CDR3 length is 11 residues. Trimming removed 6 bases at V and 6 bases at J, with 12 bases between. CDR3 residues: CSATRGTEQYF. CDR3 coding DNA: TGCAGTGCCACCCGTGGGACCGAGCAGTACTTC.

The V and J genes are TRBV9 and TRBJ2-3; D gene uncertain. Germline CDR1 is SGDLS and CDR2 is YYNGEE. The CDR3 length is 14 residues. The V gene lost 3 bases and the J gene lost 0 bases, with 8 bases spanning the gap. CDR3 region: CASSGRQSTDTQYF. CDR3 sequence (DNA): TGTGCCAGCAGCGGAAGGCAGAGCACAGATACGCAGTATTTT.

Only one count was recorded for this clone. The rearrangement joins TRBV13 to TRBJ1-2, with TRBD1 as a possible D gene (6 bases). V shed 0 bases and J shed 0 bases, with 8 bases lying between them. The CDR3 totals 15 residues. The germline gives CDR1 PRHDT, CDR2 FYEKMQ (reference sequence). CDR3 protein: CASSLGGQTNYGYTF. The CDR3 DNA sequence: TGTGCCAGCAGCTTAGGTGGACAGACTAACTATGGCTACACCTTC.

The V and J genes are TRBV5-1 and TRBJ1-3, with a tentative D call TRBD1 (5 bases). The V gene's germline CDR1 is SGHRS and CDR2 YFSETQ. V was pared by 4 bases and J by 0 bases, with 11 bases between. The CDR3 consists of 15 residues. The CDR3 coding sequence is TGCGCCAGCAGCCTAAGGGGAAGCTCTGGAAACACCATATATTTT. Translating it yields CASSLRGSSGNTIYF.

The chain employs TRBV7-9 and TRBJ1-1; D is undetermined. V gave up 5 bases and J gave up 1 base, with 14 bases separating them. Looked up from germline, CDR1 is SEHNR and CDR2 is FQNEAQ (reference sequence). This CDR3 spans 15 amino acids. The chain's CDR3 is CASSPPGSTNTEAFF. In DNA, the CDR3 is TGTGCCAGCAGCCCTCCCGGGTCGACGAACACTGAAGCTTTCTTT.

V is TRBV6-6 and J is TRBJ2-3; D not resolved. Germline CDR1 reads MNHNY; CDR2 reads SVGAGI (reference sequence). The CDR3 consists of 12 residues. V lost 6 bases and J lost 5, with 9 bases in between. As DNA, the CDR3 is TGTGCCAGCAGCGGCCAACGAGATACGCAGTATTTT. Amino acids: CASSGQRDTQYF.

J is TRBJ1-1 and V is TRBV19; D remains unclear. Germline V lookup: CDR1 LNHDA, CDR2 SQIVND (reference sequence). The CDR3 contains 12 residues. V lost 5 bases and J 6 bases, leaving 10 bases between the germline ends. The CDR3 sequence is CASSPTWAEAFF. CDR3 coding DNA: TGTGCCAGTAGTCCAACCTGGGCTGAAGCTTTCTTT.

The rearrangement joins TRBV19 to TRBJ2-7; TRBD2 agrees at 9 bases. CDR3 length equals 16 residues. V lost 1 base, J lost 3 bases, and 7 bases stayed unmatched. Germline CDR1 is LNHDA and CDR2 is SQIVND (reference sequence). The CDR3: CASSIGLAENYYEQYF. The CDR3, as DNA: TGTGCCAGTAGTATAGGACTAGCGGAGAATTACTACGAGCAGTACTTC.

The chain is built from TRBV5-1 and TRBJ2-7, with 10 positions matching TRBD1. The CDR3 contains 16 residues. Trimming at V came to 1 base and at J to 5 bases, leaving 9 bases not matched to a gene. Germline V gene data show CDR1 as SGHRS and CDR2 as YFSETQ. CDR3 coding DNA: TGCGCCAGCAGCTTGCGGCCCGGGACAGGGGTCGACGAGCAGTACTTC. This translates into CASSLRPGTGVDEQYF.

The chain has TRBV5-1 and TRBJ2-7; perhaps D is TRBD1 or TRBD2 (5 bases each). Germline V CDR1 and CDR2: SGHRS, YFSETQ. The CDR3 is made up of 14 amino acids. V lost 2 bases to trimming and J lost 2 bases, with 11 bases between them. The CDR3 DNA reads TGCGCCAGCAGCTTAGGGCTGGGGGCCTACGAGCAGTACTTC. Translating gives CASSLGLGAYEQYF. The variable domain in full, completed from reference TRBV5-1 and TRBJ2-7, reads KAGVTQTPRYLIKTRGQQVTLSCSPISGHRSVSWYQQTPGQGLQFLFEYFSETQRNKGNFPGRFSGRQFSNSRSEMNVSTLELGDSALYLCASSLGLGAYEQYFGPGTRLTVT.